These T cell receptor beta chains were read from a single sample in a study of blood T cells in healthy people across ages. Via MiXCR, TCRdb re-called the 5' RACE reads, giving one row per CDR3 protein. The sample yields around 2 million distinct CDR3 sequences, around 40% seen once. The material sequenced was blood. Receptor source: a human donor in good health. CDR3s include the opening cysteine and the closing phenylalanine or tryptophan. A D gene is named only where the DNA matches it firmly. Part of the rows lack a size; the others show once, few, many or a class for expanded clones.

cdr3_length	v_call	clone_size	d_call	j_call	cdr3_aa	cdr3_nt
15	TRBV18	-	-	TRBJ2-2	CASSPSGTPTGELFF	TGTGCCAGCTCACCATCCGGGACTCCGACCGGGGAGCTGTTTTTT
14	TRBV6-6	few	-	TRBJ2-3	CASSYSKGTDTQYF	TGTGCCAGCAGTTACTCGAAAGGTACAGATACGCAGTATTTT
14	TRBV7-2	many	-	TRBJ2-1	CASSSGGARREQFF	TGTGCCAGCAGCTCGGGCGGAGCCCGTCGTGAGCAGTTCTTC
16	TRBV28	few	TRBD2	TRBJ2-1	CASWNSGVSSYNEQFF	TGTGCCAGCTGGAATAGCGGGGTAAGCTCCTACAATGAGCAGTTCTTC
13	TRBV11-2	-	TRBD1	TRBJ1-6	CASLDRGTSPLHF	TGTGCCAGCTTGGACAGGGGAACGTCACCCCTCCACTTT
18	TRBV9	-	TRBD1	TRBJ2-6	CASSRRTGASSGANVLTF	TGTGCCAGCAGCCGGCGGACAGGGGCTTCTTCTGGGGCCAACGTCCTGACTTTC
17	TRBV20-1	-	TRBD1	TRBJ2-5	CSARELGTASYQETQYF	TGCAGTGCTAGAGAACTCGGGACAGCGAGTTATCAAGAGACCCAGTACTTC
16	TRBV7-3	-	-	TRBJ1-1	CASSLTGASLNTKAFF	TGTGCCAGCAGCTTAACAGGGGCCAGTCTGAACACTAAAGCTTTCTTT
13	TRBV29-1	few	-	TRBJ2-7	CSVGAGPSYEQYF	TGCAGCGTTGGGGCAGGGCCGTCCTACGAGCAGTACTTC
17	TRBV7-2	once	TRBD2	TRBJ2-3	CASSFPTSRVVTDTQYF	TGTGCCAGCAGCTTCCCGACTAGCAGGGTGGTCACAGATACGCAGTATTTT
15	TRBV6-2/TRBV6-3	few	TRBD1	TRBJ2-1	CASTYRGANYNEQFF	TGTGCCAGCACCTACAGGGGGGCTAACTACAATGAGCAGTTCTTC
13	TRBV15	-	TRBD1	TRBJ2-7	CATSRDRLGEQYF	TGTGCCACCAGCAGGGACAGGTTGGGCGAGCAGTACTTC
14	TRBV7-2	-	TRBD1	TRBJ2-7	CASSLNRGPHEQYF	TGTGCCAGCAGCTTAAACAGGGGACCTCACGAGCAGTACTTC
15	TRBV10-3	few	TRBD2	TRBJ2-7	CAISEEGSGGYEQYF	TGTGCCATCAGTGAGGAGGGTAGCGGGGGGTACGAGCAGTACTTC
15	TRBV6-2/TRBV6-3	-	-	TRBJ2-5	CASSYGTGPQETQYF	TGTGCCAGCAGTTATGGAACCGGGCCTCAAGAGACCCAGTACTTC
15	TRBV7-2	-	-	TRBJ1-2	CASSLVGQGGYGYTF	TGTGCCAGCAGCTTAGTGGGACAAGGGGGATATGGCTACACCTTC